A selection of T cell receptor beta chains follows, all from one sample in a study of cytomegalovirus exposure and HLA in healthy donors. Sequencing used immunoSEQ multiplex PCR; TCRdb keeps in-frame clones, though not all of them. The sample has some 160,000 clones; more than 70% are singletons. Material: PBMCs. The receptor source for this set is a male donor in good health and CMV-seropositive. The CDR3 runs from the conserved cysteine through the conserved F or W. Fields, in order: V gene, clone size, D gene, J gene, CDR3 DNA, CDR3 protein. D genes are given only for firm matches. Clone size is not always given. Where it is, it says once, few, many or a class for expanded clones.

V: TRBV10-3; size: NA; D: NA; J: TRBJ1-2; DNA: TGTGCCATTAGGGACACGATCTCTAACTATGGCTACACCTTC; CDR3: CAIRDTISNYGYTF
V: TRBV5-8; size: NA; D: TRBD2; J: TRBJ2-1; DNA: TGTGCCAGCAGCTTGTGGCTAGCGGGAGGTCTAAGCTCCTACAATGAGCAGTTCTTC; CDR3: CASSLWLAGGLSSYNEQFF
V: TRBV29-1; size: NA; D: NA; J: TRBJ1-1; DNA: TGCAGCGTTGAAACGCAGGGCAGGACTGAAGCTTTCTTT; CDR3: CSVETQGRTEAFF
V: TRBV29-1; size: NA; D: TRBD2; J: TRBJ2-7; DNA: TGCAGCGTTCGACTAGCATCGTCCTACGAGCAGTACTTC; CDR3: CSVRLASSYEQYF
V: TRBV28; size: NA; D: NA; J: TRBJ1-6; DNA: TGTGCCAGCAGTTTTCGGTTTTCACCCCTCCACTTT; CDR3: CASSFRFSPLHF
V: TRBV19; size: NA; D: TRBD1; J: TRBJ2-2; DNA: TGTGCCAGTAGACGACAGGGGGGGGCCGGGGAGCTGTTTTTT; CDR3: CASRRQGGAGELFF
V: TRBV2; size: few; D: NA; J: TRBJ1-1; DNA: TGTGCCAGTCTCCAAGGGGAATTAAACACTGAAGCTTTCTTT; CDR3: CASLQGELNTEAFF
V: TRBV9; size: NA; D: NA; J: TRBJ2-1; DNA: TGTGCCAGCAGCCCAGGGGCGGGCCTCGACCCCAACAATGAGCAGTTCTTC; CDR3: CASSPGAGLDPNNEQFF
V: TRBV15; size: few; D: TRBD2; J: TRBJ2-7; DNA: TGTGCCACCAGCAGGGGGGGAGCGGGAGGGGGCGGCGAGCAGTACTTC; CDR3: CATSRGGAGGGGEQYF
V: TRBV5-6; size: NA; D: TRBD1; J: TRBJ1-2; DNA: TGTGCCAGCAGCTTGGCGCTGGGCCAGGGGGTGAACTATGGCTACACCTTC; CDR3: CASSLALGQGVNYGYTF
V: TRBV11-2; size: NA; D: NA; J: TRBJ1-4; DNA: TGTGCCAGCAGCGTAAACAGGGCAAAGGGTAATGAAAAACTGTTTTTT; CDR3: CASSVNRAKGNEKLFF
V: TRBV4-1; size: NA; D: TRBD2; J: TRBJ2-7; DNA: TGCGCCAGCAGCCAAGACGAGTCTCTAGCGGGAGGCTACGAGCAGTACTTC; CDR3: CASSQDESLAGGYEQYF
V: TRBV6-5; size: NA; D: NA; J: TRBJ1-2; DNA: TGTGCCAGCAGTACAACAGACCCTTCTAACTATGGCTACACCTTC; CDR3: CASSTTDPSNYGYTF
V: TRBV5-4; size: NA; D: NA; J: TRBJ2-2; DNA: TGTGCCAGCAGCTTGGCGGGGACACTTAAAGCGGAGCTGTTTTTT; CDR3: CASSLAGTLKAELFF
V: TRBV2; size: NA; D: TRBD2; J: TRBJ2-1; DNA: TGTGCCAGGGAGGGAGGGGCCGGGACTAGCGGGAGAGTATCCTACAATGAGCAGTTCTTC; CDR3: CAREGGAGTSGRVSYNEQFF
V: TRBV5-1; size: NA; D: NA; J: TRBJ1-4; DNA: TGCGCCAGCAGCCGTCAGGGGAGCACTAATGAAAAACTGTTTTTT; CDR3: CASSRQGSTNEKLFF
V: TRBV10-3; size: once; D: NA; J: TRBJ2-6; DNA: TGTGCCATCAGTGAGTCGCTGGGGGCAGGTACTGGGGCCAACGTCCTGACTTTC; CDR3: CAISESLGAGTGANVLTF
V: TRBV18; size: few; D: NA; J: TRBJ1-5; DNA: TGTGCCAGCTCAACCACAGGGTCGGATCAGCCCCAGCATTTT; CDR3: CASSTTGSDQPQHF
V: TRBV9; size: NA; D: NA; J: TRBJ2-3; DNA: TGTGCCAGCAGCGTAGATGTCCAGAGCACAGATACGCAGTATTTT; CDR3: CASSVDVQSTDTQYF
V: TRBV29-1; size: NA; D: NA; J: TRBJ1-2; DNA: TGCAGCGTGTACAGGGATGGCTACACCTTC; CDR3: CSVYRDGYTF
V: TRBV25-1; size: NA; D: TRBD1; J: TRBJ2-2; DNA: TGTGCCAGCAGTTACAGGGGCACCGGGGAGCTGTTTTTT; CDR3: CASSYRGTGELFF
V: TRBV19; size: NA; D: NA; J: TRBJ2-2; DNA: TGTGCCAGTAGTATCCCCGCCAGGGGAGCCGGGGAGCTGTTTTTT; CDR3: CASSIPARGAGELFF
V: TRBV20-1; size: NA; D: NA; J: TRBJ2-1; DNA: TGCAGTGCTAGGGAGTACAATGAGCAGTTCTTC; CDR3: CSAREYNEQFF
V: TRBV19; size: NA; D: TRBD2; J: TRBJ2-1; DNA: TGTGCCAGTAGTCGCCTGACTAGCGATGAGCAGTTCTTC; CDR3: CASSRLTSDEQFF
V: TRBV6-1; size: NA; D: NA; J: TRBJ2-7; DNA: TGTGCCAGCACCTCGGGGTACGAGCAGTACTTC; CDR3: CASTSGYEQYF
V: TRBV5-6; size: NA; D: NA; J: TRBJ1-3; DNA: TGTGCCAGCAGCTTACGGGGTCCTGGAAACACCATATATTTT; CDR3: CASSLRGPGNTIYF
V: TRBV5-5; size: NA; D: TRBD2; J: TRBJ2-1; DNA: TGTGCCAGCAGCTTGCCCGGGACTAGCGGGAGTGGAGAGCAGTTCTTC; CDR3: CASSLPGTSGSGEQFF
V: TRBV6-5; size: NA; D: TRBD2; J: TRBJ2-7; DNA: TGTGCCAGCAGTTACTCGAGTCTAGCGGGAGTCATCGAGCAGTACTTC; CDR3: CASSYSSLAGVIEQYF
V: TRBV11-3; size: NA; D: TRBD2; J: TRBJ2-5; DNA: TGTGCCAGCAGCTTGGTGACTAGCGGGGGGCAAGAGACCCAGTACTTC; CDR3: CASSLVTSGGQETQYF
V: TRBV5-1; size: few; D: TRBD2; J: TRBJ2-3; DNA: TGCGCCAGCAGCTTGAGTCCAGGGAGGGGAGATACGCAGTATTTT; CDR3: CASSLSPGRGDTQYF
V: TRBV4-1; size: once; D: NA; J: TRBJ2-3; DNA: TGCGCCAGCAGCCAAGAGGCTCGACAGGGCACAGATACGCAGTATTTT; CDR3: CASSQEARQGTDTQYF
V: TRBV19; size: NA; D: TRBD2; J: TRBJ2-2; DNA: TGTGCCAGTAGTAAACCTAGCGGGCCAGGGACCGGGGAGCTGTTTTTT; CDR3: CASSKPSGPGTGELFF
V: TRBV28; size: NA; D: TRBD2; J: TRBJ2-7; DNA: TGTGCCAGCAGTTCATCAGGACTAGCGAGGGGTTCAGACGAGCAGTACTTC; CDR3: CASSSSGLARGSDEQYF
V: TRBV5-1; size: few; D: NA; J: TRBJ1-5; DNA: TGCGCCAGCAGCCTGAACGCGTTGAATCAGCCCCAGCATTTT; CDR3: CASSLNALNQPQHF
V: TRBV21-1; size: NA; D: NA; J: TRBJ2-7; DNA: TGTGCCAGCAGCAAATCTGGGCGGGATCGCTACGAGCAGTACTTC; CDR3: CASSKSGRDRYEQYF
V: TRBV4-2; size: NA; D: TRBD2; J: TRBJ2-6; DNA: TGTGCCAGCAGCCAAGATTCTAGCGGGAGGAGCTCTGGGGCCAACGTCCTGACTTTC; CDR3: CASSQDSSGRSSGANVLTF
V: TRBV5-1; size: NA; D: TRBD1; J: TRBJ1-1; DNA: TGCGCCAGCAGCACGACAGGGAGCACTGAAGCTTTCTTT; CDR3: CASSTTGSTEAFF
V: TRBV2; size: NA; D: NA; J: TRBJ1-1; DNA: TGTGCCAGCAGTGAAGCGCGAAGATTGGGGGGCACTGAAGCTTTCTTT; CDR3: CASSEARRLGGTEAFF
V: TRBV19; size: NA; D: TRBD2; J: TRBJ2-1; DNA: TGTGCCAGTAGCATCTCACGGGAGGGCCCGAATGAGCAGTTCTTC; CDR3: CASSISREGPNEQFF
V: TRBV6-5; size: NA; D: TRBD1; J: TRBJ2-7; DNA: TGTGCCAGCAGTTACTCGGGGACAGGGAGACCTGAGCAGTACTTC; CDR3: CASSYSGTGRPEQYF